Below are 14 T cell receptor beta chains sequenced from a single sample in a study of cytomegalovirus exposure and HLA in healthy donors. A multiplex PCR was run with 60 Vbeta primers and 13 Jbeta primers. This table comes from immunoSEQ multiplex PCR, and its TCRdb copy is limited to in-frame clones, with some not included. The sample contains 100,000 to 150,000 clones, about 70% of which appear only once. The sample was PBMCs. The receptors were gathered from a woman in her fifties or sixties in good health and CMV-seropositive.

This clone is categorized as medium-sized (0.01 to 0.1%). This chain links TRBV18 with TRBJ2-1, with TRBD1 identical over 10 bases. Germline V gene data show CDR1 as KGHSH and CDR2 as LQKENI. Trimming at V came to 4 bases and at J to 0 bases, leaving 6 bases not matched to a gene. This CDR3 comprises 17 residues. In DNA, the CDR3 is TGTGCCAGCTCACAAGACAGGGGGCCCTACTCCTACAATGAGCAGTTCTTC. Translating gives CASSQDRGPYSYNEQFF.

This CDR3 is CSVEGGVRETQYF. The CDR3 DNA reads TGCAGCGTTGAAGGGGGGGTTCGGGAGACCCAGTACTTC. The chain uses TRBV29-1 and TRBJ2-5, with D maybe TRBD2 (6 bases). The V end was cut by 1 base, the J end by 5 bases, with 11 bases between. Germline assignment: CDR1 SQVTM and CDR2 ANQGSEA. This CDR3 region has 13 residues.

The CDR3 sequence is CASSATLGTGELFF. CDR3 coding DNA: TGTGCCAGCAGCGCGACTCTTGGCACCGGGGAGCTGTTTTTT. The chain combines TRBV21-1 with TRBJ2-2; TRBD2 is the table's D call and was not checked against the DNA. TRBV21-1 is an annotated pseudogene. CDR3 length: 14 amino acids.

V gene TRBV7-9 combines with J gene TRBJ2-7, with 9 bases that match TRBD1. The CDR3 loop spans 14 amino acids. Looked up from germline, CDR1 is SEHNR and CDR2 is FQNEAQ (reference sequence). Germline trimming cut 6 bases from V and 0 bases from J; bases unmatched to any gene: 3. CDR3 loop: CASSRDRVSYEQYF. In DNA, the CDR3 is TGTGCCAGCAGTCGGGACAGGGTCTCCTACGAGCAGTACTTC.

CDR3 sequence (DNA): TGCAGCGTTCTACTAGCGGGGGTGGATACGCAGTATTTT. It codes for CSVLLAGVDTQYF. This chain joins TRBV29-1 and TRBJ2-3; TRBD2 agrees at 11 bases. This CDR3 has 13 residues. With 5 bases clipped from V and 6 bases from J, the junction kept 4 bases outside the gene matches. Germline assignment: CDR1 SQVTM and CDR2 ANQGSEA.

The chain employs TRBV29-1 and TRBJ2-2; 9 bases match TRBD1. CDR3 length: 13 residues. Germline trimming cut 6 bases from V and 5 bases from J; bases unmatched to any gene: 4. The germline CDR1 and CDR2 sequences are SQVTM and ANQGSEA. CDR3 DNA: TGCAGCGTCTGGACAGGGGTAACCGGGGAGCTGTTTTTT. Its protein product is CSVWTGVTGELFF.

This clone was picked up a small number of times. The chain joins TRBV9 to TRBJ2-1; TRBD2 aligns across 9 bases. J lost 5 bases, V lost 2 bases, and 5 bases had no gene match. The CDR3 consists of 15 residues. Per the germline V gene, CDR1 is SGDLS and CDR2 is YYNGEE. CDR3 DNA: TGTGCCAGCAGCGTCGGGACTAGCAGAAACAATGAGCAGTTCTTC. It specifies CASSVGTSRNNEQFF.

The chain joins TRBV6-5 to TRBJ2-4, with D maybe TRBD1 (6 bases). The CDR3 is 13 amino acids. Trimming removed 11 bases at V and 2 bases at J, with 13 bases between. Germline assignment: CDR1 MNHEY and CDR2 SVGAGI. CDR3 region: CAGRQVPKNIQYF. The DNA of the CDR3 is TGTGCCGGCCGACAGGTTCCCAAAAACATTCAGTACTTC.

The chain joins TRBV7-8 to TRBJ2-5, with TRBD2 matching 9 bases. The ends lost 0 bases at V and 5 bases at J; junction bases unmatched: 4. CDR1 SGHVS and CDR2 FQNEAQ come from the germline V gene. The CDR3 loop spans 15 amino acids. In nucleotides, the CDR3 is TGTGCCAGCAGCTTAGCGGGACTAGCTGTGGAGACCCAGTACTTC. It translates to CASSLAGLAVETQYF.

This chain uses TRBV7-9 with TRBJ1-2; no reliable D call. Germline CDR1 SEHNR, CDR2 FQNEAQ (reference sequence). V was trimmed by 4 bases and J by 3 bases, leaving 15 bases between them. The CDR3 length is 15 residues. Here the CDR3 DNA reads TGTGCCAGCAGCTACACCACGGGGAGAGACTATGGCTACACCTTC. This codes for CASSYTTGRDYGYTF. Filled out from reference TRBV7-9 and TRBJ1-2, the complete variable domain reads DTGVSQNPRHKITKRGQNVTFRCDPISEHNRLYWYRQTLGQGPEFLTYFQNEAQLEKSRLLSDRFSAERPKGSFSTLEIQRTEQGDSAMYLCASSYTTGRDYGYTFGSGTRLTVV.

The chain carries TRBV12-5 and TRBJ1-1; D uncertain. Germline-derived CDR1 and CDR2 are LGHNT and FRNRAP. V was pared by 9 bases and J by 2 bases, with 19 bases between. The CDR3 is 15 amino acids. As DNA, the CDR3 is TGTGCTAGCGGACTCGTATTGGGCGGTAACACTGAAGCTTTCTTT. This sequence encodes CASGLVLGGNTEAFF.

V and J are TRBV9 and TRBJ2-3; TRBD2 matches at 11 bases. In germline, CDR1 is SGDLS, CDR2 YYNGEE. V gave up 1 base and J gave up 1 base; unmatched junction bases: 5. CDR3 size: 17 residues. The chain's CDR3 is CASSVRTSGFGTDTQYF. CDR3 in DNA: TGTGCCAGCAGCGTAAGGACTAGCGGGTTTGGCACAGATACGCAGTATTTT.

V is TRBV7-6 and J is TRBJ2-7; 10 nucleotides agree with TRBD1. Unmatched junction bases numbered 6, after V lost 1 base and J lost 9 bases. The V gene's germline CDR1 is SGHVS and CDR2 FNYEAQ. The CDR3 sequence is 14 residues long. CDR3 sequence reads: CASSLGTGGRGQYF. The DNA of the CDR3 is TGTGCCAGCAGCTTAGGGACAGGGGGAAGAGGGCAGTACTTC. Complete variable domain (other parts from reference TRBV7-6 and TRBJ2-7): GAGVSQSPRYKVTKRGQDVALRCDPISGHVSLYWYRQALGQGPEFLTYFNYEAQQDKSGLPNDRFSAERPEGSISTLTIQRTEQRDSAMYRCASSLGTGGRGQYFGPGTRLTVT.

V usage is TRBV4-3 and J usage is TRBJ2-7; D not resolved. CDR3 length: 14 residues. The V end was cut by 1 base, the J end by 0 bases, with 7 bases between. Germline V lookup: CDR1 LGHNA, CDR2 YSLEER. CDR3 nucleotide sequence: TGCGCCAGCAGCCAAGTGGCCTTCTCCTACGAGCAGTACTTC. It specifies CASSQVAFSYEQYF.